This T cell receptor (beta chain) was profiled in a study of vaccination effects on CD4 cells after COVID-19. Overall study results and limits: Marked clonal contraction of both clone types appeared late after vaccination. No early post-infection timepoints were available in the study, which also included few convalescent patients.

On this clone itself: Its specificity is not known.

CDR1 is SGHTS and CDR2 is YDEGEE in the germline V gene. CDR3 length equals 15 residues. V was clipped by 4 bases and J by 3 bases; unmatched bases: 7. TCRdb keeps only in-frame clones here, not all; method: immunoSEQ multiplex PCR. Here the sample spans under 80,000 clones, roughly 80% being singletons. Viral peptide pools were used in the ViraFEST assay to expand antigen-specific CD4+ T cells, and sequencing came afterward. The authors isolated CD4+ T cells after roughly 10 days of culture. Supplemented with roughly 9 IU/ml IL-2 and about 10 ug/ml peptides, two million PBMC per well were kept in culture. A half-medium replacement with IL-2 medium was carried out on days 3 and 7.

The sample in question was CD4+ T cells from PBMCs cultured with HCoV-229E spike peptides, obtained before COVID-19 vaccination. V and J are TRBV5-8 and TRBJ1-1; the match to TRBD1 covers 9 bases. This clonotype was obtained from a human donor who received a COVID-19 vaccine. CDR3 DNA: TGTGCCAGCAGCGGGTACAGGGGGCGAGACACTGAAGCTTTCTTT. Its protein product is CASSGYRGRDTEAFF.